This is a list of T cell receptor beta chains from one sample in a study of glioma-infiltrating T cells. TCRdb ran MiXCR on the multiplex PCR reads and lists one entry per CDR3 protein. The table has roughly 200,000 distinct CDR3 sequences, about 47% seen once. Sequences were obtained from glioma tissue, nonneoplastic brain tissue, or PBMCs (not recorded which). The receptors derive from a human donor with low-grade glioma or glioblastoma, undergoing nonglioma brain surgery, or in good health (not recorded which). The CDR3 runs from the conserved cysteine through the conserved F or W. Each record gives: J gene, clone size, V gene, CDR3 protein. Size is stated for part of the rows, as once, few or many counts, or as a class when the clone is expanded.

>TRBJ2-3|once|TRBV2
CASSDGLAGGPDKQYF
>TRBJ2-6|few|TRBV28
CASSWGSSGANVLTF
>TRBJ1-6|many|TRBV20-1
CSARDWTDYNSPLHF
>TRBJ2-7|few|TRBV20-1
CSARAGTRKTYEQYF
>TRBJ1-3|-|TRBV28
CASSLVNVGNTIYF
>TRBJ2-7|-|TRBV3-1
CASSQAPTSNEQYF
>TRBJ2-3|few|TRBV7-9
CASSPERGETDTQYF
>TRBJ1-5|-|TRBV29-1
CSVANDSNQPQHF
>TRBJ2-1|-|TRBV12-3/TRBV12-4
CAGSLVGLANNEQFF
>TRBJ2-4|many|TRBV6-6
CASSYSSLAKNIQYF
>TRBJ2-1|many|TRBV28
CASSHPFVEQFF
>TRBJ2-1|-|TRBV4-1
CASSRADGSNEQFF
>TRBJ2-7|-|TRBV12-3/TRBV12-4
CASSLDPESSYEQYF
>TRBJ2-3|-|TRBV19
CASSPQDNPGTQYF
>TRBJ2-5|few|TRBV5-1
CASSLSQDRETQYF
>TRBJ1-5|many|TRBV20-1
CSARDVGVSWAQHF
>TRBJ1-1|-|TRBV29-1
CSAKETNTEAFF
>TRBJ2-7|-|TRBV20-1
CSARAPTISYEQYF
>TRBJ2-1|many|TRBV20-1
CSARGLAGRYEQFF
>TRBJ2-1|-|TRBV18
CASSRLAGGGNEKFF
>TRBJ2-4|many|TRBV12-3/TRBV12-4
CASSSHLGTKNIQYF
>TRBJ2-7|many|TRBV27
CASSLSRAPYNEQYF
>TRBJ2-1|many|TRBV3-1
CASSQAGGNEQFF
>TRBJ2-3|-|TRBV7-2
CASSLELLDTQYF
>TRBJ2-1|many|TRBV18
CASSLNSNEQFF
>TRBJ1-1|-|TRBV24-1
CATSDSDRPNAEAFF
>TRBJ2-2|many|TRBV28
CASSLGAGSTGELFF
>TRBJ1-5|-|TRBV6-2/TRBV6-3
CASRGQGNKPQHF
>TRBJ1-5|many|TRBV12-3/TRBV12-4
CASSFQGLNQPQHF
>TRBJ1-5|-|TRBV6-2/TRBV6-3
CASTGNSNQPQHF
>TRBJ2-5|-|TRBV13
CASSAGTGNSKETQYF
>TRBJ2-7|many|TRBV20-1
CSAPFPTTPYSYEQYF
>TRBJ2-5|few|TRBV29-1
CSVVQGTETQYF
>TRBJ2-1|few|TRBV12-3/TRBV12-4
CASSLAGTSGYNEQFF
>TRBJ1-2|few|TRBV4-2
CASSQDEGNYGYTF
>TRBJ2-7|many|TRBV27
CASSRVPGQGSYEQYF
>TRBJ2-3|many|TRBV6-1
CASSPPSGTQYF
>TRBJ2-7|many|TRBV7-9
CASRQAGRGYEQYF
>TRBJ2-1|-|TRBV19
CASSPNLRPRVSNEQFF
>TRBJ2-1|-|TRBV20-1
CSAKDLSNLYNEQFF
>TRBJ2-2|-|TRBV12-3/TRBV12-4
CASSPSSGRNTGELFF
>TRBJ2-1|many|TRBV10-3
CAISELRNEQFF
>TRBJ1-1|many|TRBV2
CARKGNTEAFF
>TRBJ2-7|-|TRBV2
CASGVGRTSYEQYF
>TRBJ2-1|-|TRBV30
CAWAASRNEQFF
>TRBJ2-2|-|TRBV12-3/TRBV12-4
CASSSGLAGGLNTGELFF
>TRBJ2-1|-|TRBV3-1
CASSAQLAGVYNKQFF
>TRBJ1-1|many|TRBV28
CATRLDPNTEAFF
>TRBJ1-1|few|TRBV10-3
CAIDTGTSGTEAFF
>TRBJ1-3|few|TRBV18
CASSGTASDSGNTIYF
>TRBJ2-7|many|TRBV20-1
CSALAGSYEQYF
>TRBJ2-2|once|TRBV7-9
CARSENTGELFF
>TRBJ1-1|many|TRBV28
CASSVRGHYTEAFF
>TRBJ2-1|-|TRBV24-1
CVTSDRSGSGFNEQFF
>TRBJ1-1|-|TRBV29-1
CSVGRGGNTEDFF